This TCR beta chain was retrieved from a study of cytotoxic CD8 clonotypes in ibrutinib-treated CLL (dated by TCRdb to 2020 to 2022). Background for the entire study: The cohort included about 15 treatment-naive and under 13 relapsed/refractory patients; around 17 were IGHV unmutated. Responses were partial in 24 patients and complete in 2; after median 68 months follow-up, some 15 stayed in remission and some twelve progressed. Samples at response were collected after a median of about 13 months of treatment, with a range of 6 to 36 months. On average, each sample had about 250,000 productive templates and approximately 89,000 productive rearrangements. Longitudinal samples were obtainable from about 30% of the roughly 86 participants in the trial. Cryopreserved peripheral blood mononuclear cells were obtained prior to treatment, at the time of response, and at either disease progression or sustained remission. All remission and progressive disease samples were collected while patients were still receiving ibrutinib. Paper-wide results and their limitations: Baseline clonality was found to be higher than that of age-matched healthy donors and was strongly correlated with circulating CD8+ T-cell counts. Public clonotypes were rare and either shrank or stayed stable during treatment, and the rise in clonality at ibrutinib response reflected expansion of private clonotypes. An increase in clonality was observed at ibrutinib response, with clonality remaining stable during sustained remission and falling back toward baseline at progression. Sampling times were not matched between patients in sustained remission and patients whose disease was progressing, and lymph node repertoires were not examined.

About this clone itself: No cognate antigen has been identified for it. Base qualities are not provided; no much larger clone lies one nucleotide away.

The goal of deep resolution MiSeq sequencing was a depth between 1 in 1 million and 1 in 200,000 T cells, and coverage averaged 10x per clonotype. The immunoSEQ hsTCRB Kit was used to generate TCR beta libraries. The study's processing was this. Data were analyzed with ImmunoSEQ Data Assistant and ImmunoSEQ Analyzer, with V, D and J genes assigned per IMGT definitions. Clonality, with values ranging from 0 to 1, was calculated as one minus the normalized Shannon entropy of productive rearrangement frequencies. Only overrepresented clonotypes making up at least 0.05% of each patient's repertoire were included in the public clonotype analysis. About a dozen repertoires from age-matched healthy donors, obtained from immuneACCESS, served as clonality controls. Held by TCRdb, this immuneACCESS table contains in-frame sequences only and omits some clones. Under half of the omission traces to an unresolved V gene where checked; the cause of the rest is unknown. Clonal size and the V and J genes are those of that table, whereas D and trimming came from the DNA. The sample records about 140,000 clones, around 81% of which are singletons. The ten biggest clones cover about 7.4% of the sample.

Reading the germline V gene gives CDR1 MNHNS and CDR2 SASEGT. Compared with germline, V lacks 7 bases and J lacks 4 bases; bases without a gene match: 10. The CDR3 has 15 amino acids, counting the end cysteine and phenylalanine. Solely the CDR3 DNA is kept, with 45 bases framed from the first base. For TCR beta library preparation, approximately 1.9 micrograms of genomic DNA was extracted from cryopreserved PBMCs. High-throughput TCR beta sequencing was performed on longitudinal blood samples from CLL patients receiving ibrutinib monotherapy. The patients were enrolled in a single-center, open-label phase 2 trial of ibrutinib monotherapy.

The source was PBMCs, collected after 36 months of ibrutinib treatment. The TCR sequence derives from a human donor with chronic lymphocytic leukemia. The rearrangement joined TRBV6-1 to TRBJ2-3; 8 nucleotides in the junction match TRBD1. The CDR3 in this case is CASTTGQGVSDTQYF. The DNA sequence is as follows: TGTGCCAGCACCACAGGACAGGGAGTTTCAGATACGCAGTATTTT.